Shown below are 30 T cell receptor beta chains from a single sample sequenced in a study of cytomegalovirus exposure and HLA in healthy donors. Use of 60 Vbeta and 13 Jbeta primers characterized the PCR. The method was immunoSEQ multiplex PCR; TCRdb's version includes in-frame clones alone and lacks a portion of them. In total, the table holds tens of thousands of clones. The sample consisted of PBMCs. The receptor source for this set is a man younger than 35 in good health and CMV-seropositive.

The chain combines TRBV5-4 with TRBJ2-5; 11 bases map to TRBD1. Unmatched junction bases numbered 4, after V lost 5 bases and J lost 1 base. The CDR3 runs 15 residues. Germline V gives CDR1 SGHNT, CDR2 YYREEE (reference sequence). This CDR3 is CASRPGTGGQETQYF. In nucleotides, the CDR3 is TGTGCCAGCAGGCCCGGGACAGGGGGCCAAGAGACCCAGTACTTC.

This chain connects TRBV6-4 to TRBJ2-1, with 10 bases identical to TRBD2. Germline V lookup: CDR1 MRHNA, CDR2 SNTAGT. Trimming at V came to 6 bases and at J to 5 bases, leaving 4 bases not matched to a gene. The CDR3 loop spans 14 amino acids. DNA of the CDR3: TGTGCCAGCAGATGTAGCGGGGGGAACAATGAGCAGTTCTTC. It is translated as CASRCSGGNNEQFF.

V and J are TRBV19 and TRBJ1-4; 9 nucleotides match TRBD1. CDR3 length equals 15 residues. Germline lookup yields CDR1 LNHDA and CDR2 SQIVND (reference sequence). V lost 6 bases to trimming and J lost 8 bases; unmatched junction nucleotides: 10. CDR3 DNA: TGTGCCAGTAGCCCTTTGGGACAGGGAGGCGAAAAACTGTTTTTT. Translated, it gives CASSPLGQGGEKLFF.

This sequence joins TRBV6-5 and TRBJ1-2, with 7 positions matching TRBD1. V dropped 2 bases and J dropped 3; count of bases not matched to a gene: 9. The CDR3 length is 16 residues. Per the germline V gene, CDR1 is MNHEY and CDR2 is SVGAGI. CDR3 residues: CASSYKGQKSHYGYTF. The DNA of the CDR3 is TGTGCCAGCAGTTACAAGGGACAGAAGAGCCACTATGGCTACACCTTC.

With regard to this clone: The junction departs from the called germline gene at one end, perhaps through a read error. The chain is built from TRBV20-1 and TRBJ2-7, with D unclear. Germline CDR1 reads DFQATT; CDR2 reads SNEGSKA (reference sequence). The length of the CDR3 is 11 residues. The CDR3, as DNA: TGCAGTGCTAGAACCAAAGAGAGACTTGACTTC. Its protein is CSARTKERLDF.

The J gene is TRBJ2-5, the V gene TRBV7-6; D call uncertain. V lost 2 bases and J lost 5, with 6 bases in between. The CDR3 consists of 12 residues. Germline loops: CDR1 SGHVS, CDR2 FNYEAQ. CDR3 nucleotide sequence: TGTGCCAGCAGCTTACACGGGGAGACCCAGTACTTC. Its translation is CASSLHGETQYF.

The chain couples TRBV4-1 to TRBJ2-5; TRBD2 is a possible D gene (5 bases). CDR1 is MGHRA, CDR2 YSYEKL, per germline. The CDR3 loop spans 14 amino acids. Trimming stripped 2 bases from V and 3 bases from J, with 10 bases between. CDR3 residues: CASSQPRGKETQYF. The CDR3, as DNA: TGCGCCAGCAGCCAACCCCGAGGGAAAGAGACCCAGTACTTC.

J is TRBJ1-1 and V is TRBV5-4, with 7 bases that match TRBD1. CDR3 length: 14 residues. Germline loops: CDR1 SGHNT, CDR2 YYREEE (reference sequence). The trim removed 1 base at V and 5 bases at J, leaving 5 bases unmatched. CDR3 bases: TGTGCCAGCAGCTTGCAGGGGGTCGGTACTGAAGCTTTCTTT. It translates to CASSLQGVGTEAFF.

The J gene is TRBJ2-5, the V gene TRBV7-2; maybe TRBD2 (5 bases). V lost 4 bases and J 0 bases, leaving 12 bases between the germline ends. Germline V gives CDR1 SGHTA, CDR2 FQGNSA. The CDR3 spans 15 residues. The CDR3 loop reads CASSSGLPYQETQYF. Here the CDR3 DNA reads TGTGCCAGCAGCTCTGGACTCCCGTACCAAGAGACCCAGTACTTC.

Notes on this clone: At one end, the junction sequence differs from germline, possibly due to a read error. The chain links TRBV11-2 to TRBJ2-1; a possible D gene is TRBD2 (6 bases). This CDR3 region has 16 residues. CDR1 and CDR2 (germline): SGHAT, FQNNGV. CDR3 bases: TGTGCCAGCAGCCTAGATGGGACTTCCCTGGGCAATGAGCAGTTCTTC. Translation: CASSLDGTSLGNEQFF.

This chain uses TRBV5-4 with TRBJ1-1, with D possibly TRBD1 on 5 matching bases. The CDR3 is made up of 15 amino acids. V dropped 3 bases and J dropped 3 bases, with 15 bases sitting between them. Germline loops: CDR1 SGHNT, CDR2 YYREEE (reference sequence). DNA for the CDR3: TGTGCCAGCAGCTGGCCCGCGGGGGATCACACTGAAGCTTTCTTT. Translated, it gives CASSWPAGDHTEAFF.

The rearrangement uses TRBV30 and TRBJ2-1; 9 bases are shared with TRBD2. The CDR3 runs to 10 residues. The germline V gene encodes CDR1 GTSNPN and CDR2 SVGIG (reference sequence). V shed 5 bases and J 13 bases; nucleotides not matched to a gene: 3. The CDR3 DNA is TGTGCCTGGGGGGGGACTAGCCAGTTCTTC. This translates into CAWGGTSQFF.

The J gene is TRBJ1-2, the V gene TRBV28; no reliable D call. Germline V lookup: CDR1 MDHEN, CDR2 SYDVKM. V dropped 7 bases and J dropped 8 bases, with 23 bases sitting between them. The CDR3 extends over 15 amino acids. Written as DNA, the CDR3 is TGTGCCAGCAATTCCCCTGCAGACGGTTTGGGCGGCTACACCTTC. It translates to CASNSPADGLGGYTF.

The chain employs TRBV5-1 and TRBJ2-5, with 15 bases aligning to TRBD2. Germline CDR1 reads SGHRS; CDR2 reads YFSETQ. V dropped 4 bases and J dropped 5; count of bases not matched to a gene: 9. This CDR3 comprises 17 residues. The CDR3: CASSPRTSGGAGETQYF. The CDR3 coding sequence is TGCGCCAGCAGCCCACGGACTAGCGGGGGGGCTGGGGAGACCCAGTACTTC.

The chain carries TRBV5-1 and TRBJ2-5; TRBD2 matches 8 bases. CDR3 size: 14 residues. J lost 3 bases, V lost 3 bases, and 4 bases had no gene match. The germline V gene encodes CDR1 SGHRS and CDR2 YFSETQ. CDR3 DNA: TGCGCCAGCAGCTGGGCGGGGGGAGAAGAGACCCAGTACTTC. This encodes CASSWAGGEETQYF.

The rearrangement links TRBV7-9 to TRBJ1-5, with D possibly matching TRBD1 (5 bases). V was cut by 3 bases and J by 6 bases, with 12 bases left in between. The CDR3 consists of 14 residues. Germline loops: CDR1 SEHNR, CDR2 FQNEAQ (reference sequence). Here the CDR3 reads CASSFSGEGQPQHF. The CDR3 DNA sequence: TGTGCCAGCAGCTTTTCGGGGGAAGGTCAGCCCCAGCATTTT.

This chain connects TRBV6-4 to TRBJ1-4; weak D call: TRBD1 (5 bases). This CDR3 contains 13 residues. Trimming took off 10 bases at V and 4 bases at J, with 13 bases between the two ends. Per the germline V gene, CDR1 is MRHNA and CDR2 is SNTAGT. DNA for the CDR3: TGTGCCACCTCCAGGGATCTTAATGAAAAACTGTTTTTT. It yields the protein CATSRDLNEKLFF.

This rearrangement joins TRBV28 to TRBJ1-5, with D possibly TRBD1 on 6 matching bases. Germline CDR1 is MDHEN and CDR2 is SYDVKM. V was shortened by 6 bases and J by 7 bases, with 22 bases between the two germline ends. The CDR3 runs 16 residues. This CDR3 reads CASSLNTAQGNQPQHF. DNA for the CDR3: TGTGCCAGCAGCCTTAACACCGCACAGGGTAACCAGCCCCAGCATTTT.

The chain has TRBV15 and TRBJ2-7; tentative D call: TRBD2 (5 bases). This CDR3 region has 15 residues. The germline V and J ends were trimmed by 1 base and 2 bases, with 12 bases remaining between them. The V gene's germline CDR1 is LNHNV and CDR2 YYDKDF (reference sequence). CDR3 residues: CATSRGVGKTYEQYF. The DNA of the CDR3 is TGTGCCACCAGCAGAGGGGTCGGGAAGACCTACGAGCAGTACTTC. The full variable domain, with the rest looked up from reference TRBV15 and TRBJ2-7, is DAMVIQNPRYQVTQFGKPVTLSCSQTLNHNVMYWYQQKSSQAPKLLFHYYDKDFNNEADTPDNFQSRRPNTSFCFLDIRSPGLGDTAMYLCATSRGVGKTYEQYFGPGTRLTVT.

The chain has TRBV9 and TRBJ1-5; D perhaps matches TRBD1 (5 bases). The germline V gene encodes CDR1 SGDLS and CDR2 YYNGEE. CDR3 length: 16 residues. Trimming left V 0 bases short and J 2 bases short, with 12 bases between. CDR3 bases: TGTGCCAGCAGCGTAGGGGTAGGGGCCGGCAATCAGCCCCAGCATTTT. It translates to CASSVGVGAGNQPQHF.

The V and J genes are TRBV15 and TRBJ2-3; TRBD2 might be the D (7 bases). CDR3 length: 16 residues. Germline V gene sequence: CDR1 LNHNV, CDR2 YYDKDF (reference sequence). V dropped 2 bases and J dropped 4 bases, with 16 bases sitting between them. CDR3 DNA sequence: TGTGCCACCAGCAGAATCCCGGGGGCGGGAGCAGATACGCAGTATTTT. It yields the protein CATSRIPGAGADTQYF.

The CDR3 reads CASSLGQFQETQYF. CDR3 nucleotide sequence: TGTGCCAGCAGCTTAGGACAGTTCCAAGAGACCCAGTACTTC. The rearrangement joins TRBV9 to TRBJ2-5, with D possibly TRBD1 on 6 matching bases. The length of the CDR3 is 14 residues. The V end lost 4 bases, the J end lost 1 base, and 11 bases lay between the germline ends. The germline gives CDR1 SGDLS, CDR2 YYNGEE.

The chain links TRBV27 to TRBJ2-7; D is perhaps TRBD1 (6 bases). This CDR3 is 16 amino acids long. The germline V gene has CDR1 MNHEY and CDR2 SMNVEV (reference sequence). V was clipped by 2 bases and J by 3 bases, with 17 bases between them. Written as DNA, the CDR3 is TGTGCCAGCAGTTTAAAACGACCGCCGACAGGCTACGAGCAGTACTTC. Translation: CASSLKRPPTGYEQYF.

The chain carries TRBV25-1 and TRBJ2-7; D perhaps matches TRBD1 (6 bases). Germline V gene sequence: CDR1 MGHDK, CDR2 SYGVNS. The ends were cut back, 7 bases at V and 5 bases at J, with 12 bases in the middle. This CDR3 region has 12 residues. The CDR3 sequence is CASNGQGNEQYF. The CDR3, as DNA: TGTGCCAGCAACGGGCAGGGGAACGAGCAGTACTTC.

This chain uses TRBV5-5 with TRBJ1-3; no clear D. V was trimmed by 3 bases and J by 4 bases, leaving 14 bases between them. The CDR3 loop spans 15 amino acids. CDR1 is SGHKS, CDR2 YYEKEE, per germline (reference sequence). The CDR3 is CASSSASERGNTIYF. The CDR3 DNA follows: TGTGCCAGCAGCTCCGCAAGTGAGAGAGGAAACACCATATATTTT.

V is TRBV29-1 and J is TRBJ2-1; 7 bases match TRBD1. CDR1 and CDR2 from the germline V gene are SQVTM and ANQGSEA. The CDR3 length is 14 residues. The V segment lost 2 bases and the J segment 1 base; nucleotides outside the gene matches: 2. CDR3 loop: CSVELGQSYNEQFF. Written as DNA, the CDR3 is TGCAGCGTTGAATTGGGACAGTCCTACAATGAGCAGTTCTTC.

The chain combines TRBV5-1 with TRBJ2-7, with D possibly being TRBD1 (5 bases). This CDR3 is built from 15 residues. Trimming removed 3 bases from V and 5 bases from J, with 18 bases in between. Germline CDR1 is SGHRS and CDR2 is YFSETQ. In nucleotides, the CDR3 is TGCGCCAGCAGCTCTCAAGGGGCAGGCCGGGACGAGCAGTACTTC. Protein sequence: CASSSQGAGRDEQYF.

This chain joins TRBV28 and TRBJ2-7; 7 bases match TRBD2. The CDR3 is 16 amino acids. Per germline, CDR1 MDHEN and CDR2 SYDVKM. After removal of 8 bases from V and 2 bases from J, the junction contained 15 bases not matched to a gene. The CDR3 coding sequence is TGTGCCAGCCTGACATTTAAGCGGGGCGGGGCCTACGAGCAGTACTTC. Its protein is CASLTFKRGGAYEQYF.

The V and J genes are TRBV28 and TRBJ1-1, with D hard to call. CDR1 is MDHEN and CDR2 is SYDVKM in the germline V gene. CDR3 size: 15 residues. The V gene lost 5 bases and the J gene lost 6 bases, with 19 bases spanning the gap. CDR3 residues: CASSPLRVLKSEAFF. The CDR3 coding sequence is TGTGCCAGCAGTCCCTTACGGGTCTTGAAGTCTGAAGCTTTCTTT.

Here the CDR3 reads CASSSPTGSAYEQYF. For the CDR3, the DNA is TGCGCCAGCAGCTCCCCGACAGGGAGCGCCTACGAGCAGTACTTC. The chain combines TRBV5-1 with TRBJ2-7, with 7 bases matching TRBD1. The CDR3 runs 15 residues. After removal of 3 bases from V and 2 bases from J, the junction contained 8 bases not matched to a gene. Germline CDR1 SGHRS, CDR2 YFSETQ.